This TCR beta chain was recovered during a study of control samples from healthy donors and cancer patients. CDR1 is LGHNT and CDR2 is FRNRAP in the germline V gene. This CDR3 has 12 residues. V was trimmed by 7 bases and J by 4 bases, leaving 8 bases between them. Here immunoSEQ multiplex PCR was the method, and the copy in TCRdb shows in-frame clones only, minus some. The sample shows about 120,000 clones, around 90% of them seen only once. Source material: blood. The sequence came from a middle-aged man in good health. The chain couples TRBV12-5 to TRBJ1-3, with D unresolved. The CDR3 is CASALEGNTIYF. In DNA, the CDR3 is TGTGCTAGTGCCCTAGAGGGAAACACCATATATTTT.